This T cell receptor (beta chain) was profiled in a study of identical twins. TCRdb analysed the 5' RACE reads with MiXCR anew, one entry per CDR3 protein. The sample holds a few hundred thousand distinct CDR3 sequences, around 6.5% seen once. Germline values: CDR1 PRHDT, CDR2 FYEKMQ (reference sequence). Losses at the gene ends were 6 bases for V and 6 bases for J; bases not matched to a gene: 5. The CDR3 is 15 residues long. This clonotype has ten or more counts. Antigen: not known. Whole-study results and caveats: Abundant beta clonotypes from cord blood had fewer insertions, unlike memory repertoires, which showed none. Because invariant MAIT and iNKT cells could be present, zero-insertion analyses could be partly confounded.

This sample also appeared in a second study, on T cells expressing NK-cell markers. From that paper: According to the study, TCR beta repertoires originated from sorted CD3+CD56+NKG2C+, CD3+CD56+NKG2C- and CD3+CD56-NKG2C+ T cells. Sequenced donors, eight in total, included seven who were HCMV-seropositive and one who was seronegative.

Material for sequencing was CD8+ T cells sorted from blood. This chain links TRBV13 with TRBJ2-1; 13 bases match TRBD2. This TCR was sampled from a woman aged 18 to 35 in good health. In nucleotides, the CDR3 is TGTGCCAGCAGTTATGGACTAGCGGGAGTCAATGAGCAGTTCTTC. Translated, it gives CASSYGLAGVNEQFF.